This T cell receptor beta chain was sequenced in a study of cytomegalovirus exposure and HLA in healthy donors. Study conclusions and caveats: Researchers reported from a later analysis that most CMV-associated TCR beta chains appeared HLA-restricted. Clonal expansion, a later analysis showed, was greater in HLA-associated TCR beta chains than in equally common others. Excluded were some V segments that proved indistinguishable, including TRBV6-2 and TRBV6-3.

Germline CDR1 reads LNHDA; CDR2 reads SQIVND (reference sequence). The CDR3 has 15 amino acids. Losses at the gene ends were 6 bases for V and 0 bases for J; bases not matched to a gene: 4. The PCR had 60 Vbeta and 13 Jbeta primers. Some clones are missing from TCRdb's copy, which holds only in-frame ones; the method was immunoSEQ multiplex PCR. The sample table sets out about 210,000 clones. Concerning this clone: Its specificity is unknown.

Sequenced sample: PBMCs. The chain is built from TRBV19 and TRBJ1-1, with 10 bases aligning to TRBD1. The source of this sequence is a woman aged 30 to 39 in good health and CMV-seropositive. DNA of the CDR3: TGTGCCAGTAGGACAGGGGGCGTCATGAACACTGAAGCTTTCTTT. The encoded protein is CASRTGGVMNTEAFF.